The sequence of this T cell receptor beta chain was determined in a study of T-cell memory formation after mild COVID-19. Study at large: Each donor largely had its own TCR clusters. Broader study findings: CD4+ contracting clones were found mainly in CM and EM, and CD8+ ones in EMRA. Day 15 to 85 contractors were CD4/CD8 balanced; later expanders leaned CD4+. A subset of responding clones appeared in pre-infection memory, suggesting cross-reactive memory joined.

Remarks on this clonotype: Its specificity is not known.

Each CDR3 protein gets one entry after TCRdb re-called the 5' RACE reads with MiXCR. The table includes about 360,000 distinct CDR3 sequences, 10% to 15% detected once. The TCR originated in a man between 18 and 29 years old who had mild COVID-19 (a few samples of this study predate the infection). Cell type and time point are not known. What was sequenced was PBMCs or a T cell subset sorted from them (not recorded which).

Written as DNA, the CDR3 is TGCGCCAGCAGCCAGGCTCGGGACTTATGGACCCCAGATACGCAGTATTTT. It yields the protein CASSQARDLWTPDTQYF. The chain couples TRBV4-1 to TRBJ2-3; D perhaps matches TRBD2 (6 bases). Germline CDR1 and CDR2: MGHRA and YSYEKL. Trimming stripped 3 bases from V and 4 bases from J, with 20 bases between. This CDR3 is 17 amino acids long.